Sequencing of this TCR beta chain was carried out in a study of T cells after posttransplantation cyclophosphamide. This clone was found many times. Antigen: not known. The CDR3 is made up of 13 amino acids. The germline gives CDR1 KGHSH, CDR2 LQKENI. With 6 bases clipped from V and 4 bases from J, the junction kept 3 bases outside the gene matches. Assay used: immunoSEQ multiplex PCR; TCRdb lists only in-frame clones, some missing. The repertoire consists of about 38,000 clones, none detected only once. Study results and limitations: TRB clonality was highly associated with recipient CMV seropositivity and reactivation. TRB overlap between skin or GI tissue T cells and blood was limited.

The sequenced sample consisted of PBMCs. The clonotype comes from a man aged 45-65 years in good health, CMV-negative, and a related stem cell transplant donor. This sequence joins TRBV18 and TRBJ2-5, with 9 bases matching TRBD1. Written as DNA, the CDR3 is TGTGCCAGCTCCGGGACAGGGTCAGAGACCCAGTACTTC. Protein sequence: CASSGTGSETQYF. Drawing the rest from reference TRBV18 and TRBJ2-5, the complete variable domain is NAGVMQNPRHLVRRRGQEARLRCSPMKGHSHVYWYRQLPEEGLKFMVYLQKENIIDESGMPKERFSAEFPKEGPSILRIQQVVRGDSAAYFCASSGTGSETQYFGPGTRLLVL.